This entry lists 18 T cell receptor beta chains sequenced from one sample in a study of lung T cells in sarcoidosis with Löfgren's syndrome. MiXCR, applied by TCRdb to the reads, yields one record per CDR3 protein. In the table there are some 20,000 distinct CDR3 sequences, roughly 20% of which are singletons. Sequenced: CD4+ T cells from PBMCs. All receptors derive from a human donor with sarcoidosis (Löfgren's syndrome or another form), or a control subject (not recorded which).

This clonotype occurred many times. This chain links TRBV27 with TRBJ2-3; 9 bases are shared with TRBD2. V was pared by 4 bases and J by 2 bases, with 1 base of the junction left unmatched. The CDR3 covers 14 residues. Germline CDR1 and CDR2: MNHEY and SMNVEV (reference sequence). The CDR3 sequence is CASSSGLATDTQYF. The CDR3, as DNA: TGTGCCAGCAGTTCGGGACTAGCCACAGATACGCAGTATTTT.

This clonotype was counted only a few times. The chain couples TRBV12-3 or TRBV12-4 to TRBJ2-2, with unresolved D. The CDR3 length is 15 residues. V lost 6 bases, J lost 6 bases, and 17 bases lay in between. The CDR3 loop is CASSPSILPAGELFF. The CDR3, as DNA: TGTGCCAGCAGCCCATCTATTCTCCCGGCCGGGGAGCTGTTTTTT.

This clonotype was counted ten times or more. The chain uses TRBV4-2 and TRBJ2-7; no clear D. The V gene's germline CDR1 is LGHNA and CDR2 YNFKEQ. This CDR3 is built from 15 residues. Trimming stripped 0 bases from V and 7 bases from J, with 16 bases between. The CDR3 DNA is TGTGCCAGCAGCCAAGAAACGGCCAGGAGTGGAGAGCAGTACTTC. This sequence encodes CASSQETARSGEQYF.

This clonotype has just a few counts. This chain connects TRBV3-1 to TRBJ2-1; 7 bases agree with TRBD1. The junction had 8 bases not matched to a gene; V was cut back by 1 base and J by 5 bases. The CDR3 is 16 residues long. Germline V gene lookup returns CDR1 LGHDT and CDR2 YNNKEL (reference sequence). Here the CDR3 reads CASSQAIVRGNNEQFF. CDR3 DNA: TGTGCCAGCAGCCAAGCTATCGTCAGGGGGAACAATGAGCAGTTCTTC.

In its sample, this clonotype was seen many times. The genes are TRBV25-1 and TRBJ2-5, with 7 bases fitting TRBD1. The CDR3 covers 14 residues. Losses at the gene ends were 5 bases for V and 5 bases for J; bases not matched to a gene: 8. From germline, CDR1 is MGHDK and CDR2 SYGVNS. Here the CDR3 reads CASSHTGAEETQYF. DNA of the CDR3: TGTGCCAGCAGTCACACAGGGGCTGAGGAGACCCAGTACTTC.

Ten or more counts support this clonotype. The genes are TRBV4-2 and TRBJ2-3; D unclear. Germline V CDR1 and CDR2: LGHNA, YNFKEQ. The CDR3 runs 15 residues. Trimming stripped 0 bases from V and 2 bases from J, with 9 bases between. In DNA, the CDR3 is TGTGCCAGCAGCCAAGAGCCCGATACCACAGATACGCAGTATTTT. This translates into CASSQEPDTTDTQYF.

The V and J genes are TRBV5-6 and TRBJ1-2; D call uncertain. From germline, CDR1 is SGHDT and CDR2 YYEEEE. The V end lost 2 bases, the J end lost 2 bases, and 31 bases lay between the germline ends. This CDR3 is built from 21 residues. In nucleotides, the CDR3 is TGTGCCAGCAGCTTTAGGTTTGGGCAGGAATCCGCCCAATTGAGCAACTATGGCTACACCTTC. As protein: CASSFRFGQESAQLSNYGYTF.

Ten or more counts support this clonotype. V gene TRBV30 combines with J gene TRBJ2-1; 12 positions match TRBD2. J gave up 5 bases and V 7 bases, and 9 bases lay outside the gene matches. This CDR3 spans 15 amino acids. Germline assignment: CDR1 GTSNPN and CDR2 SVGIG (reference sequence). This CDR3 is CAFRLAGVTHNEQFF. In DNA, the CDR3 is TGTGCCTTCCGACTAGCGGGAGTTACACACAATGAGCAGTTCTTC. Full variable domain (rest looked up from reference TRBV30 and TRBJ2-1): SQTIHQWPATLVQPVGSPLSLECTVEGTSNPNLYWYRQAAGRGLQLLFYSVGIGQISSEVPQNLSASRPQDRQFILSSKKLLLSDSGFYLCAFRLAGVTHNEQFFGPGTRLTVL.

This clonotype is judged medium-sized. The chain employs TRBV6-1 and TRBJ2-5, with 13 positions matching TRBD2. Germline assignment: CDR1 MNHNS and CDR2 SASEGT. This CDR3 region has 16 residues. Losses at the gene ends were 6 bases for V and 2 bases for J; bases not matched to a gene: 6. The CDR3 here is CASSWTSGSGQETQYF. The CDR3 DNA sequence: TGTGCCAGCAGCTGGACTAGCGGGAGTGGGCAAGAGACCCAGTACTTC.

About this clonotype itself: This may stem from a read error, because a much larger clone lies one nucleotide away. This chain connects TRBV5-1 to TRBJ2-3; possibly TRBD1 or TRBD2 for D (6 bases each). The CDR3 spans 15 residues. The germline CDR1 and CDR2 sequences are SGHRS and YFSETQ. V was trimmed by 4 bases and J by 3 bases, leaving 15 bases between them. The CDR3 coding sequence is TGCGCCAGCAGCCCGGGGGCAGGTTATACAGATACGCAGTATTTT. This sequence encodes CASSPGAGYTDTQYF. Together with reference TRBV5-1 and TRBJ2-3, the CDR3 gives the full variable domain: KAGVTQTPRYLIKTRGQQVTLSCSPISGHRSVSWYQQTPGQGLQFLFEYFSETQRNKGNFPGRFSGRQFSNSRSEMNVSTLELGDSALYLCASSPGAGYTDTQYFGPGTRLTVL.

By its share, this clonotype is medium-sized. The chain has TRBV6-2 or TRBV6-3 and TRBJ2-2; the match to TRBD1 covers 7 bases. V shed 4 bases and J 3 bases; nucleotides not matched to a gene: 8. The CDR3 runs 16 residues. Germline CDR1 reads MNHEY; CDR2 reads SVGEGT. The chain's CDR3 is CASSSTVDRDTGELFF. In nucleotides, the CDR3 is TGTGCCAGCAGTTCCACCGTCGACAGGGACACCGGGGAGCTGTTTTTT.

This clonotype was seen ten or more times. CDR3 sequence (DNA): TGTGCCAGCTCACCAGGGGCCTACGAGCAGTACTTC. It yields the protein CASSPGAYEQYF. The chain couples TRBV18 to TRBJ2-7; D gene uncertain. V was cut by 2 bases and J by 2 bases, with 4 bases left in between. The CDR3 sequence is 12 residues long. Germline V lookup: CDR1 KGHSH, CDR2 LQKENI.

This clonotype was counted ten times or more. The chain uses TRBV2 and TRBJ2-5; D remains ambiguous. V shed 10 bases and J shed 2 bases, with 11 bases lying between them. Per the germline V gene, CDR1 is SNHLY and CDR2 is FYNNEI. The CDR3 spans 12 residues. CDR3 residues: CATGAAQETQYF. The CDR3 DNA follows: TGTGCCACTGGCGCGGCTCAAGAGACCCAGTACTTC.

This clonotype has ten or more counts. The chain joins TRBV28 to TRBJ1-5, with 7 bases that match TRBD1. The length of the CDR3 is 16 residues. The junction had 7 bases not matched to a gene; V was cut back by 1 base and J by 4 bases. The germline V gene encodes CDR1 MDHEN and CDR2 SYDVKM. DNA of the CDR3: TGTGCCAGCAGTTTATATCGGACAGGCCAAAATCAGCCCCAGCATTTT. It is translated as CASSLYRTGQNQPQHF.

At least ten counts were recorded for this clonotype. The chain has TRBV5-1 and TRBJ1-5; D not certain. Trimming shortened V by 1 base and J by 4 bases, and 12 bases separated the two germline ends. The CDR3 runs 15 residues. Germline V gene data show CDR1 as SGHRS and CDR2 as YFSETQ. The CDR3 protein is CASSLSGELNQPQHF. CDR3 in DNA: TGCGCCAGCAGCTTGTCAGGAGAGCTTAATCAGCCCCAGCATTTT.

About this clonotype itself: This CDR3 is missing its conserved last phenylalanine or tryptophan, likely due to a read error. The chain links TRBV18 to TRBJ1-1; D not certain. The CDR3 length is 16 residues. From germline, CDR1 is KGHSH and CDR2 LQKENI. The CDR3 loop reads CASSPAALAWNTEAFL. CDR3 nucleotides: TGTGCCAGCTCACCGGCCGCTCTCGCGTGGAACACCGAAGCTTTCCTT.

The CDR3 loop reads CASSSQKGADTQYF. The CDR3 DNA reads as TGTGCCAGCAGCTCCCAAAAGGGGGCAGATACGCAGTATTTT. This chain uses TRBV13 with TRBJ2-3; D might be TRBD1 (6 bases). V dropped 4 bases and J dropped 4 bases, with 12 bases sitting between them. This CDR3 spans 14 amino acids. CDR1 and CDR2 from the germline V gene are PRHDT and FYEKMQ (reference sequence).

This clonotype appeared a few times. This chain connects TRBV12-3 or TRBV12-4 to TRBJ1-1, with 10 nucleotides matching TRBD1. The CDR3 runs to 15 residues. V dropped 5 bases and J dropped 4; count of bases not matched to a gene: 7. The CDR3: CASSPPRTGGTEAFF. The CDR3 nucleotides are TGTGCCAGCAGTCCACCAAGGACAGGGGGCACTGAAGCTTTCTTT.